This TCR beta chain was captured by sequencing in a study of graft-versus-host responses after intestinal transplantation. About the research overall: Isolated intestinal, liver-intestinal, or multivisceral transplants had been given to the recipients.

Comments on this clone: Its specificity is unknown.

This CDR3 is 12 amino acids long. V gave up 7 bases and J gave up 4 bases, with 13 bases separating them. The germline V gene encodes CDR1 SQVTM and CDR2 ANQGSEA. Measured with immunoSEQ multiplex PCR; TCRdb has only the in-frame clones, and not every one. The table records about 86,000 clones, 75% to 90% of them present only once. V is TRBV29-1 and J is TRBJ2-5; D might be TRBD1 (5 bases). Sequencing was performed on unstimulated CD8+ T cells sorted from spleen or lymph node cells, taken before intestinal transplant. This clonotype was sampled from a human donor who received an intestinal transplant. Written as DNA, the CDR3 is TGCAGCGCGCCAGGGCAAGGAGAGACCCAGTACTTC. Its translation is CSAPGQGETQYF.